This T cell receptor (beta chain) was sequenced during a study of T cells expressing NK-cell markers. Study as a whole: Sequencing of TCR beta repertoires drew on sorted CD3+CD56+NKG2C+, CD3+CD56+NKG2C- and CD3+CD56-NKG2C+ T cells. Eight donors were sequenced, seven testing HCMV-seropositive and one testing seronegative.

This CDR3 spans 11 amino acids. Germline CDR1 reads GTSNPN; CDR2 reads SVGIG (reference sequence). For each CDR3 protein, TCRdb gives one entry from its re-call of the 5' RACE reads, without DNA. This repertoire includes 6,500 to 9,500 distinct CDR3 sequences. Sample: blood T cells: a sorted CD56 or NKG2C T cell subset, CD4+ or CD8+ T cells, or bulk PBMC T cells (not recorded which). The TCR originated in a man aged 18 to 69 in good health. The V call is TRBV30, the J call TRBJ2-3; TCRdb's D call of TRBD1 is untestable without DNA. The CDR3 loop reads CAWIPGDTQYF.